A selection of T cell receptor beta chains follows, all from one sample in a study of chemoradiotherapy in HPV16-positive cancers. The repertoire was sequenced with immunoSEQ multiplex PCR; TCRdb's copy has only in-frame clones and lacks some. This sample has about 30,000 clones, with more than 80% found just once. The material was blood, obtained from a patient who underwent chemoradiotherapy. Every receptor here comes from a human donor with HPV-associated anogenital cancer. The CDR3 runs from the conserved cysteine through the conserved F or W. Each record gives: V gene, J gene, clone size, D gene, CDR3 protein, CDR3 DNA. D genes are given only for firm matches. The size entry is marked missing in some rows and otherwise reads once, few, many or a size class.

TRBV6-5	TRBJ2-3	-	-	CARVPGRRHTQYF	TGTGCCAGGGTCCCGGGTAGAAGACATACGCAGTATTTT
TRBV27	TRBJ1-1	-	-	CATSAGTKNGEAFF	TGTGCCACCAGCGCCGGGACTAAAAACGGGGAAGCTTTCTTT
TRBV6-1	TRBJ1-1	-	-	CASSSTGTDTEAFF	TGTGCCAGCAGCAGCACAGGGACGGACACTGAAGCTTTCTTT
TRBV6-1	TRBJ1-1	-	TRBD1	CASSEGQGEYYEAFF	TGTGCCAGCAGTGAAGGACAGGGGGAATATTATGAAGCTTTCTTT
TRBV19	TRBJ2-4	-	-	CASSSGQGTKNIQYF	TGTGCCAGTAGTAGTGGGCAGGGTACCAAAAACATTCAGTACTTC
TRBV27	TRBJ1-1	once	-	CASSPKLYGANTEAFF	TGTGCCAGCAGTCCGAAGTTATACGGGGCGAACACTGAAGCTTTCTTT
TRBV7-9	TRBJ1-2	-	-	CASSPTDHYGYTF	TGTGCCAGCAGCCCCACAGATCACTATGGCTACACCTTC
TRBV10-3	TRBJ2-6	-	-	CAITSVRTGANVLTF	TGTGCCATCACCTCGGTACGGACTGGGGCCAACGTCCTGACTTTC
TRBV7-6	TRBJ1-5	-	TRBD1	CASSSRTGQNQPQHF	TGTGCCAGCAGCTCCCGGACAGGGCAAAATCAGCCCCAGCATTTT
TRBV10-3	TRBJ2-3	-	-	CAISESGPTSTDTQYF	TGTGCCATCAGTGAGTCAGGCCCCACGTCTACAGATACGCAGTATTTT
TRBV5-1	TRBJ2-5	once	-	CASSLAQETQYF	TGCGCCAGCAGCTTGGCACAAGAGACCCAGTACTTC
TRBV5-1	TRBJ2-3	-	TRBD1	CASSLGPNFGQGAKDTQYF	TGCGCCAGCAGCTTGGGCCCGAACTTCGGACAGGGGGCAAAAGATACGCAGTATTTT
TRBV6-6	TRBJ2-2	-	TRBD1	CASSRQGAGELFF	TGTGCCAGCAGCAGACAGGGGGCCGGGGAGCTGTTTTTT